A selection of T cell receptor beta chains follows, all from one sample in a study of human T cells and chemical hapten exposure. TCRdb redid the calling of the RACE reads with MiXCR, one entry per CDR3 protein. This sample yields more than 70,000 distinct CDR3 sequences, of which about a tenth are seen a single time; approximately 1.1% belongs to the top ten. The sample here was whole blood, taken in connection with sensitization to the hapten diphenylcyclopropenone (DPC). Receptors were obtained from a woman aged 25 to 45 with alopecia areata. Some clones in this sample may be carry-over from other donors' samples. The CDR3 runs from the conserved cysteine through the conserved F or W. The order of the fields is J gene, V gene, clone size, D gene, CDR3 protein, CDR3 DNA. The D gene is left open where the match is weak. Clone size appears in some rows only: once, few, many, or a class for an expanded clone.

J gene: TRBJ2-3; V gene: TRBV6-2/TRBV6-3; clone size: many; D gene: TRBD1; CDR3 protein: CASSRTGVDDTQYF; CDR3 DNA: TGTGCCAGCAGCCGGACAGGGGTCGACGATACGCAGTATTTT
J gene: TRBJ1-5; V gene: TRBV29-1; clone size: few; D gene: TRBD1; CDR3 protein: CSGQGARYQPQHF; CDR3 DNA: TGCAGCGGCCAGGGGGCTCGGTATCAGCCCCAGCATTTT
J gene: TRBJ1-6; V gene: TRBV7-3; clone size: many; D gene: NA; CDR3 protein: CASSAGTISPLHF; CDR3 DNA: TGTGCCAGCAGCGCGGGGACAATTTCACCCCTCCACTTT
J gene: TRBJ2-7; V gene: TRBV7-2; clone size: NA; D gene: TRBD2; CDR3 protein: CASSPTSGTYEQYF; CDR3 DNA: TGTGCCAGCAGCCCGACTAGCGGGACCTACGAGCAGTACTTC
J gene: TRBJ1-2; V gene: TRBV7-9; clone size: NA; D gene: TRBD1; CDR3 protein: CASSWGDRNYGYTF; CDR3 DNA: TGTGCCAGCAGCTGGGGGGACAGGAACTATGGCTACACCTTC
J gene: TRBJ1-5; V gene: TRBV3-2; clone size: few; D gene: NA; CDR3 protein: CASSLGQGTTDLRPQHF; CDR3 DNA: TGTGCCAGCAGCCTGGGACAGGGGACGACCGATCTTAGGCCCCAGCATTTT
J gene: TRBJ1-3; V gene: TRBV7-2; clone size: many; D gene: NA; CDR3 protein: CAEGAGNTIYF; CDR3 DNA: TGTGCCGAGGGTGCCGGAAACACCATATATTTT
J gene: TRBJ1-4; V gene: TRBV29-1; clone size: many; D gene: NA; CDR3 protein: CSVVFLSGEKLFF; CDR3 DNA: TGCAGCGTTGTTTTTCTCTCCGGGGAAAAACTGTTTTTT
J gene: TRBJ2-3; V gene: TRBV20-1; clone size: many; D gene: NA; CDR3 protein: CSARDFRGLRTDTQYF; CDR3 DNA: TGCAGTGCTAGAGATTTCCGGGGACTTAGGACAGATACGCAGTATTTT
J gene: TRBJ1-5; V gene: TRBV29-1; clone size: NA; D gene: NA; CDR3 protein: CSVGGYSNQPQHF; CDR3 DNA: TGCAGCGTTGGAGGGTATAGCAATCAGCCCCAGCATTTT
J gene: TRBJ2-3; V gene: TRBV28; clone size: many; D gene: TRBD2; CDR3 protein: CASSQAGSGDTQYF; CDR3 DNA: TGTGCCAGCAGTCAAGCGGGGTCAGGCGATACGCAGTATTTT
J gene: TRBJ2-1; V gene: TRBV2; clone size: many; D gene: NA; CDR3 protein: CASIDGANEQFF; CDR3 DNA: TGTGCCAGCATTGACGGGGCCAATGAGCAGTTCTTC
J gene: TRBJ2-3; V gene: TRBV12-3/TRBV12-4; clone size: NA; D gene: TRBD2; CDR3 protein: CASRPSGIDTQYF; CDR3 DNA: TGTGCCAGCAGGCCTAGCGGGATTGATACGCAGTATTTT
J gene: TRBJ2-1; V gene: TRBV29-1; clone size: NA; D gene: NA; CDR3 protein: CSVEDRDRDQFF; CDR3 DNA: TGCAGCGTTGAAGATCGGGACCGTGATCAGTTCTTC
J gene: TRBJ1-1; V gene: TRBV28; clone size: few; D gene: NA; CDR3 protein: CASIGFEAFF; CDR3 DNA: TGTGCCAGCATCGGGTTTGAAGCTTTCTTT
J gene: TRBJ2-1; V gene: TRBV7-9; clone size: NA; D gene: TRBD1; CDR3 protein: CASSYPVGTGANEQFF; CDR3 DNA: TGTGCCAGCAGCTATCCGGTCGGGACAGGGGCCAATGAGCAGTTCTTC
J gene: TRBJ1-3; V gene: TRBV7-9; clone size: many; D gene: TRBD1; CDR3 protein: CASSSGTDSGNTIYF; CDR3 DNA: TGTGCCAGCAGCTCCGGGACAGACTCTGGAAACACCATATATTTT
J gene: TRBJ1-1; V gene: TRBV25-1; clone size: few; D gene: NA; CDR3 protein: CASSGIVNTEAFF; CDR3 DNA: TGTGCCAGCAGTGGAATAGTGAACACTGAAGCTTTCTTT
J gene: TRBJ1-1; V gene: TRBV6-5; clone size: many; D gene: NA; CDR3 protein: CASSTWTVEAFF; CDR3 DNA: TGTGCCAGCAGTACATGGACAGTAGAAGCTTTCTTT
J gene: TRBJ1-4; V gene: TRBV28; clone size: many; D gene: NA; CDR3 protein: CASSQISVDEKLFF; CDR3 DNA: TGTGCCAGCAGTCAAATTTCGGTCGATGAAAAACTGTTTTTT
J gene: TRBJ1-5; V gene: TRBV10-2; clone size: few; D gene: TRBD1; CDR3 protein: CASSPGQGNMNQPQHF; CDR3 DNA: TGCGCCAGCAGTCCGGGACAGGGTAATATGAATCAGCCCCAGCATTTT
J gene: TRBJ2-3; V gene: TRBV7-9; clone size: NA; D gene: NA; CDR3 protein: CASSWGLDPSEYF; CDR3 DNA: TGTGCCAGCAGCTGGGGTTTGGACCCCAGCGAGTATTTT
J gene: TRBJ2-3; V gene: TRBV27; clone size: many; D gene: NA; CDR3 protein: CASSLPPSRGGTDTQYF; CDR3 DNA: TGTGCCAGCAGTTTACCGCCGAGCAGGGGGGGCACAGATACGCAGTATTTT
J gene: TRBJ2-1; V gene: TRBV2; clone size: NA; D gene: TRBD2; CDR3 protein: CASSAGGVYNEQFF; CDR3 DNA: TGTGCCAGCAGTGCCGGGGGGGTCTACAATGAGCAGTTCTTC
J gene: TRBJ2-3; V gene: TRBV7-6; clone size: NA; D gene: NA; CDR3 protein: CASSPYGAASTDTQYF; CDR3 DNA: TGTGCCAGCAGCCCATACGGAGCAGCCAGCACAGATACGCAGTATTTT
J gene: TRBJ1-5; V gene: TRBV6-2/TRBV6-3; clone size: few; D gene: NA; CDR3 protein: CASSSPNSISNQPQHF; CDR3 DNA: TGTGCCAGCAGTAGCCCTAACAGCATCAGCAATCAGCCCCAGCATTTT
J gene: TRBJ2-1; V gene: TRBV20-1; clone size: many; D gene: TRBD2; CDR3 protein: CSARKGGRAHHNEQFF; CDR3 DNA: TGCAGTGCTAGGAAAGGCGGGAGGGCCCATCACAATGAGCAGTTCTTC
J gene: TRBJ2-2; V gene: TRBV2; clone size: NA; D gene: NA; CDR3 protein: CASSVDWSGELSF; CDR3 DNA: TGTGCCAGCAGTGTCGACTGGTCCGGGGAGCTGTCTTTT
J gene: TRBJ1-5; V gene: TRBV19; clone size: many; D gene: NA; CDR3 protein: CASSLRSDQPQHF; CDR3 DNA: TGTGCCAGTAGTCTACGATCAGATCAGCCCCAGCATTTT
J gene: TRBJ1-2; V gene: TRBV29-1; clone size: few; D gene: NA; CDR3 protein: CSVEFWGANYGYTF; CDR3 DNA: TGCAGCGTTGAGTTTTGGGGGGCTAACTATGGCTACACCTTC
J gene: TRBJ2-5; V gene: TRBV7-2; clone size: many; D gene: TRBD2; CDR3 protein: CASSLVGGRAGETQYF; CDR3 DNA: TGTGCCAGCAGCTTAGTAGGCGGGAGGGCCGGTGAGACCCAGTACTTC
J gene: TRBJ2-7; V gene: TRBV12-3/TRBV12-4; clone size: few; D gene: NA; CDR3 protein: CASSFRSGNYEQYF; CDR3 DNA: TGTGCCAGCAGTTTCAGGTCAGGCAACTACGAGCAGTACTTC
J gene: TRBJ2-3; V gene: TRBV5-1; clone size: NA; D gene: NA; CDR3 protein: CASRRSDTQYF; CDR3 DNA: TGCGCCAGCAGGCGGTCAGATACGCAGTATTTT
J gene: TRBJ1-2; V gene: TRBV28; clone size: many; D gene: NA; CDR3 protein: CASSSPAWIRHYGYTF; CDR3 DNA: TGTGCCAGCAGTTCCCCGGCCTGGATCCGTCACTATGGCTACACCTTC
J gene: TRBJ2-2; V gene: TRBV7-2; clone size: many; D gene: NA; CDR3 protein: CASSLGGSTGELFF; CDR3 DNA: TGTGCCAGCAGCTTAGGCGGCAGCACCGGGGAGCTGTTTTTT
J gene: TRBJ2-2; V gene: TRBV12-3/TRBV12-4; clone size: few; D gene: NA; CDR3 protein: CASSLDRELFGGELFF; CDR3 DNA: TGTGCCAGCAGTTTAGACCGGGAGCTATTCGGCGGGGAGCTGTTTTTT
J gene: TRBJ1-1; V gene: TRBV6-1; clone size: many; D gene: NA; CDR3 protein: CASLWETEAFF; CDR3 DNA: TGTGCCAGCCTTTGGGAAACTGAAGCTTTCTTT
J gene: TRBJ2-6; V gene: TRBV6-2/TRBV6-3; clone size: NA; D gene: NA; CDR3 protein: CASSSGFSGANVLTF; CDR3 DNA: TGTGCCAGCAGTTCAGGGTTCTCTGGGGCCAACGTCCTGACTTTC
J gene: TRBJ2-1; V gene: TRBV11-2; clone size: NA; D gene: TRBD2; CDR3 protein: CASSLIAGGYNEQFF; CDR3 DNA: TGTGCCAGCAGCTTAATAGCGGGGGGGTACAATGAGCAGTTCTTC
J gene: TRBJ2-5; V gene: TRBV10-3; clone size: few; D gene: NA; CDR3 protein: CATGTEKLETQYF; CDR3 DNA: TGTGCCACCGGGACGGAGAAGTTAGAGACCCAGTACTTC
J gene: TRBJ1-5; V gene: TRBV29-1; clone size: many; D gene: NA; CDR3 protein: CSVRGDTNQPQHF; CDR3 DNA: TGCAGCGTGAGAGGGGACACCAATCAGCCCCAGCATTTT
J gene: TRBJ2-3; V gene: TRBV5-1; clone size: NA; D gene: TRBD2; CDR3 protein: CASTSGGHTDTQYF; CDR3 DNA: TGCGCCAGCACTAGCGGGGGGCACACAGATACGCAGTATTTT
J gene: TRBJ1-4; V gene: TRBV19; clone size: many; D gene: NA; CDR3 protein: CASNTIRQTSNEKLFF; CDR3 DNA: TGTGCCAGTAACACTATCCGGCAGACTTCAAATGAAAAACTGTTTTTT
J gene: TRBJ2-7; V gene: TRBV7-6; clone size: many; D gene: TRBD2; CDR3 protein: CASSPKRLAGYEQYF; CDR3 DNA: TGTGCCAGCAGCCCTAAACGACTAGCGGGGTACGAGCAGTACTTC
J gene: TRBJ1-1; V gene: TRBV6-5; clone size: many; D gene: NA; CDR3 protein: CASSQSENTEAFF; CDR3 DNA: TGTGCCAGCAGTCAATCGGAAAACACTGAAGCTTTCTTT
J gene: TRBJ2-1; V gene: TRBV11-2; clone size: many; D gene: NA; CDR3 protein: CASSLGTGSTYNEQFF; CDR3 DNA: TGTGCCAGCAGCTTAGGTACCGGGAGTACCTACAATGAGCAGTTCTTC
J gene: TRBJ1-5; V gene: TRBV12-3/TRBV12-4; clone size: few; D gene: NA; CDR3 protein: CASSQIQGQPQHF; CDR3 DNA: TGTGCCAGCAGTCAAATACAGGGTCAGCCCCAGCATTTT
J gene: TRBJ1-4; V gene: TRBV11-2; clone size: many; D gene: NA; CDR3 protein: CASSPAVPRSRLFF; CDR3 DNA: TGTGCCAGCAGCCCTGCGGTGCCCCGCAGTAGACTGTTTTTT
J gene: TRBJ2-1; V gene: TRBV7-6; clone size: many; D gene: NA; CDR3 protein: CASSSLGGLNNEQFF; CDR3 DNA: TGTGCCAGCAGTTCCCTAGGAGGTCTGAACAATGAGCAGTTCTTC
J gene: TRBJ1-1; V gene: TRBV6-2/TRBV6-3; clone size: few; D gene: NA; CDR3 protein: CASTTGGGGNTEAFF; CDR3 DNA: TGTGCCAGCACCACGGGCGGAGGTGGGAACACTGAAGCTTTCTTT
J gene: TRBJ1-1; V gene: TRBV5-1; clone size: NA; D gene: NA; CDR3 protein: CASSRQGQNTEAFF; CDR3 DNA: TGCGCCAGCAGCCGCCAGGGACAGAACACTGAAGCTTTCTTT
J gene: TRBJ2-3; V gene: TRBV20-1; clone size: NA; D gene: NA; CDR3 protein: CSAPLPGRTDTQYF; CDR3 DNA: TGCAGTGCCCCTTTGCCAGGAAGGACAGATACGCAGTATTTT
J gene: TRBJ2-7; V gene: TRBV29-1; clone size: NA; D gene: NA; CDR3 protein: CSVEDLQTYEQYF; CDR3 DNA: TGCAGCGTTGAAGATCTTCAAACCTACGAGCAGTACTTC
J gene: TRBJ2-7; V gene: TRBV28; clone size: many; D gene: NA; CDR3 protein: CASSSPGIARSYEQYF; CDR3 DNA: TGTGCCAGCAGTTCCCCCGGGATAGCGCGATCCTACGAGCAGTACTTC
J gene: TRBJ2-3; V gene: TRBV6-4; clone size: many; D gene: TRBD2; CDR3 protein: CASSESSGSTDTQYF; CDR3 DNA: TGTGCCAGCAGCGAGTCTAGCGGGAGCACAGATACGCAGTATTTT